The clone carrying this T cell receptor beta chain was counted a few times. The antigen remains unidentified. These data belong to a study of T-cell memory formation after mild COVID-19. Study-wide findings and caveats: Among CD4+ contracting clones, most were CM and EM, and CD8+ ones EMRA.

TCRdb passed the 5' RACE reads through MiXCR, listing each CDR3 protein once. The data show about 350,000 distinct CDR3 sequences, approximately 15% seen once. This TCR was recovered from a man aged 18-30 years who had mild COVID-19 (a few samples of this study predate the infection). Cell type and time point are not known. Sequencing used PBMCs or a T cell subset sorted from them (not recorded which).

This chain's CDR3 is CASTFYGGAGANVLTF. DNA for the CDR3: TGTGCCAGCACTTTCTACGGGGGCGCTGGGGCCAACGTCCTGACTTTC. The chain uses TRBV5-5 and TRBJ2-6; D may correspond to TRBD1 or TRBD2 (6 bases each). This CDR3 has 16 amino acids. The V end was cut by 6 bases, the J end by 2 bases, with 15 bases between. Germline-derived CDR1 and CDR2 are SGHKS and YYEKEE (reference sequence).